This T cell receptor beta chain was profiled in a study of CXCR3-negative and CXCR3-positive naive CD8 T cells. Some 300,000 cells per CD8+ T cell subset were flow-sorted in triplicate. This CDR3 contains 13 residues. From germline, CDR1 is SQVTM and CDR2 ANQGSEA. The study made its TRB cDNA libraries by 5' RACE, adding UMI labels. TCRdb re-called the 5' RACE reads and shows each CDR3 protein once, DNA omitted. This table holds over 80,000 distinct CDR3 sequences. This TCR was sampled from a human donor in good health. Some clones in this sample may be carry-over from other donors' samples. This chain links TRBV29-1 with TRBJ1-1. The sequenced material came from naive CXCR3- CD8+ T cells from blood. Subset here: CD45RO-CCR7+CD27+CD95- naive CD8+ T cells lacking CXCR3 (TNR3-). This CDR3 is CSVEEQKDFGAFF.